Presented here are 32 T cell receptor beta chains from one specimen sequenced in a study of esophageal squamous cell carcinoma under preoperative chemotherapy listed by TCRdb under 2018. Reading the label with the study, this specimen's time point is: before preoperative PTX-NDP chemotherapy. Receptor amplification or capture employed PCR. Sequencer: HiSeq X Ten. The public sequencing data were trimmed at Q25 with fastp and processed into clonotypes with MiXCR by TCRdb, which kept only in-frame beta chains. Each entry merges the rows of one CDR3 protein and shows their most common DNA and genes. The sample table holds fewer than 8,000 distinct CDR3 sequences, of which 25% to 35% were seen once. The ten largest make up 13% to 15% of the sample. Sampling was carried out from a patient given preoperative chemotherapy. Receptors originate from a human donor with esophageal squamous cell carcinoma. The donor label of this sample is uncertain.

A single count supports this clonotype. The chain carries TRBV7-2 and TRBJ2-1; unclear D gene. Germline V lookup: CDR1 SGHTA, CDR2 FQGNSA. There are 13 residues in the CDR3. The V and J ends lost 5 bases and 6 bases respectively, with 11 bases between them. This CDR3 reads CASSTGPGNEQFF. CDR3 in DNA: TGTGCCAGCAGCACCGGTCCGGGCAATGAGCAGTTCTTC.

Many counts were recorded for this clonotype. Since a much larger clone is just one base distant, this may be a read error. The J gene is TRBJ2-1, the V gene TRBV6-5; D may be TRBD1 or TRBD2 (5 bases each). The J call could be wrong; TRBJ2-7 is a better fit for the DNA end. The CDR3 runs to 14 residues. The germline CDR1 and CDR2 sequences are MNHEY and SVGAGI. The CDR3 DNA reads as TGTGCCAGCAGTCAGGGAGCTAATCACAATGAGCAGTACTTC. Protein sequence: CASSQGANHNEQYF.

The table lists this clonotype with many counts. The genes are TRBV6-1 and TRBJ1-1, with D unresolved. Looked up from germline, CDR1 is MNHNS and CDR2 is SASEGT. Trimming removed 6 bases at V and 1 base at J, with 6 bases between. This CDR3 comprises 12 residues. The CDR3 DNA sequence: TGTGCCAGCAGATTCAAGAACACTGAAGCTTTCTTT. It encodes CASRFKNTEAFF.

This clonotype was detected ten times or more. The chain employs TRBV6-5 and TRBJ2-1; unclear D gene. Per germline, CDR1 MNHEY and CDR2 SVGAGI. The V end lost 3 bases, the J end lost 10 bases, and 13 bases lay between the germline ends. This CDR3 region has 13 residues. CDR3 amino acids: CASSYADSNEQFF. The CDR3 DNA reads as TGTGCCAGCAGTTATGCTGATTCCAACGAGCAGTTCTTC.

This clonotype was recorded many times. The chain links TRBV5-8 to TRBJ2-1; possible D gene TRBD1, 6 bases. CDR1 and CDR2 from the germline V gene are SGHTS and YDEGEE. The CDR3 length is 20 residues. Trimming stripped 3 bases from V and 0 bases from J, with 25 bases between. The chain's CDR3 is CASSSPVPLQGSSSYNEQFF. The CDR3 DNA follows: TGTGCCAGCAGCTCCCCGGTGCCTTTACAGGGATCGAGCTCCTACAATGAGCAGTTCTTC.

The V call is TRBV7-2, the J call TRBJ2-1; TRBD2 is a possible D gene (5 bases). The CDR3 length is 14 residues. V dropped 11 bases and J dropped 0 bases, with 14 bases sitting between them. Germline CDR1 and CDR2: SGHTA and FQGNSA. CDR3 sequence: CAGGRRDSYNEQFF. The DNA for the CDR3 is TGTGCCGGCGGGCGTCGGGACTCCTACAATGAGCAGTTCTTC.

The table lists this clonotype with a few counts. At one end the junction does not follow the germline gene, possibly because of a read error. The chain joins TRBV6-1 to TRBJ2-1; possibly TRBD2 for D (5 bases). Germline loops: CDR1 MNHNS, CDR2 SASEGT. The CDR3 is 13 amino acids. The CDR3 is CASSSFQRETQCF. For the CDR3, the DNA is TGTGCGAGCTCCTCATTCCAGAGGGAGACCCAGTGCTTC.

Many counts were recorded for this clonotype. The J gene is TRBJ2-3, the V gene TRBV12-3 or TRBV12-4, with 7 nucleotides matching TRBD2. The V segment lost 6 bases and the J segment 6 bases; nucleotides outside the gene matches: 15. The CDR3 totals 16 residues. The CDR3 loop reads CASSTPETSPQDTQYF. DNA of the CDR3: TGTGCCAGCAGCACCCCAGAGACTAGCCCCCAGGATACGCAGTATTTT.

J is TRBJ2-1 and V is TRBV20-1, with a tentative D call TRBD1 (5 bases). The germline gives CDR1 DFQATT, CDR2 SNEGSKA (reference sequence). The V and J ends lost 0 bases and 5 bases respectively, with 5 bases between them. The length of the CDR3 is 12 residues. This chain's CDR3 is CSAREGDNEQFF. For the CDR3, the DNA is TGCAGTGCTAGAGAAGGGGACAATGAGCAGTTCTTC.

With respect to this clonotype: A junction end diverges from the germline sequence, so it may reflect a read error. The chain employs TRBV7-6 and TRBJ2-1; D is uncertain. Per the germline V gene, CDR1 is SGHVS and CDR2 is FNYEAQ. The CDR3 is 17 residues long. The CDR3 protein is CGSSLAARRASYNEQFF. As DNA, the CDR3 is TGTGGCAGCAGCCTCGCGGCGCGCCGGGCCTCCTACAATGAGCAGTTCTTC.

This clonotype was found many times. The chain links TRBV6-1 to TRBJ2-1, with TRBD2 identical over 10 bases. The assigned J gene may be wrong: the sequence end matches TRBJ2-7 better. The CDR3 contains 16 residues. Germline CDR1 and CDR2: MNHNS and SASEGT. In nucleotides, the CDR3 is TGTGCCAGCAGTGCTGAACTAGCGGGGTTCTACAATGAGCAGTACTTC. Its translation: CASSAELAGFYNEQYF.

This clonotype qualifies as medium-sized (0.01 to 0.1%). This chain links TRBV6-1 with TRBJ2-1, with TRBD2 matching over 9 bases. TRBJ2-7 explains the end of the DNA better; the J call may be wrong. The CDR3 has 16 amino acids. CDR1 and CDR2 from the germline V gene are MNHNS and SASEGT. CDR3 loop: CASSEVSGRRGYEQYF. In DNA, the CDR3 is TGTGCCAGCAGTGAAGTTAGCGGGAGACGTGGCTACGAGCAGTACTTC.

This clonotype appeared many times. This may arise from a read error, as a much more abundant clone is one base away. This CDR3 is CASSFASGMYYEQYF. The CDR3 nucleotides are TGTGCCAGCAGCTTTGCTAGCGGGATGTATTACGAGCAGTACTTC. The chain is built from TRBV7-2 and TRBJ2-1, with 9 bases identical to TRBD2. The J call is in doubt because the DNA end fits TRBJ2-7 better. The CDR3 consists of 15 residues. The V gene's germline CDR1 is SGHTA and CDR2 FQGNSA.

Details on this clonotype: An end of the junction does not agree with germline; a read error may underlie this. V usage is TRBV7-3 and J usage is TRBJ2-4; the match to TRBD2 covers 7 bases. Germline V gives CDR1 SGHTA, CDR2 FQGTGA. The length of the CDR3 is 17 residues. The CDR3 here is CASSLIPGGGIKDIQYF. The CDR3 nucleotides read TGTGCCAGCAGCTTGATACCGGGGGGAGGGATCAAAGACATTCAGTACTTC. The whole variable domain, remainder taken from reference TRBV7-3 and TRBJ2-4, is GAGVSQTPSNKVTEKGKYVELRCDPISGHTALYWYRQSLGQGPEFLIYFQGTGAADDSGLPNDRFFAVRPEGSVSTLKIQRTERGDSAVYLCASSLIPGGGIKDIQYFGAGTRLSVL.

The table lists this clonotype with a few counts. This sequence joins TRBV6-1 and TRBJ1-3, with D unresolved. Germline V gene lookup returns CDR1 MNHNS and CDR2 SASEGT. This CDR3 region has 15 residues. The V end lost 7 bases, the J end lost 0 bases, and 13 bases lay between the germline ends. The CDR3 sequence is CASKLRFDSGNTIYF. DNA of the CDR3: TGTGCCAGCAAGCTGCGTTTTGACTCTGGAAACACCATATATTTT.

The sample holds a few counts of this clonotype. The V gene is TRBV27, the J gene TRBJ2-1; no clear D gene. Germline assignment: CDR1 MNHEY and CDR2 SMNVEV (reference sequence). The CDR3 has 18 residues. Trimming removed 2 bases at V and 2 bases at J, with 19 bases between. CDR3 sequence: CASSLDPRGQNAYNEQFF. CDR3 DNA sequence: TGTGCCAGCAGTTTAGACCCACGAGGCCAAAACGCCTACAATGAGCAGTTCTTC.

The J gene is TRBJ1-1, the V gene TRBV6-4; D call uncertain. The CDR3 is made up of 13 amino acids. Germline loops: CDR1 MRHNA, CDR2 SNTAGT. The V and J ends lost 0 bases and 1 base respectively, with 3 bases between them. The CDR3 loop is CASSDSANTEAFF. The DNA for the CDR3 is TGTGCCAGCAGTGACTCCGCGAACACTGAAGCTTTCTTT.

This clonotype has a count of ten or more. The chain uses TRBV6-1 and TRBJ2-1; D may be TRBD2 (7 bases). The end of the DNA fits TRBJ2-7 better, so the J call may be wrong. This CDR3 spans 15 amino acids. Germline V gene sequence: CDR1 MNHNS, CDR2 SASEGT. DNA of the CDR3: TGTGCCAGCAGTCCACAGGGAGGGGGTCCCTACGAGCAGTACTTC. This gives the protein CASSPQGGGPYEQYF.

J is TRBJ2-1 and V is TRBV7-6; 16 nucleotides match TRBD2. The trim removed 9 bases at V and 0 bases at J, leaving 14 bases unmatched. In germline, CDR1 is SGHVS, CDR2 FNYEAQ. The CDR3 extends over 20 amino acids. CDR3 region: CARSAGPGTSGGGSYNEQFF. The CDR3 DNA sequence: TGTGCCAGGAGCGCCGGTCCCGGGACTAGCGGGGGGGGCTCCTACAATGAGCAGTTCTTC.

About this clonotype itself: The conserved final phenylalanine or tryptophan is absent from the CDR3, which likely points to a read error. The CDR3 coding sequence is TGTGCCAGCAGTTTAGTAACAGGGGGCCCCTCCTACGGGCAGTACTGC. Protein sequence: CASSLVTGGPSYGQYC. The chain links TRBV12-3 or TRBV12-4 to TRBJ2-7, with 9 nucleotides matching TRBD1. The CDR3 contains 16 residues.

Concerning this clonotype: The conserved phenylalanine or tryptophan is not found at the CDR3 terminus, so this likely reflects a read error. V is TRBV12-3 or TRBV12-4 and J is TRBJ2-3; 7 bases fit TRBD2. This CDR3 comprises 16 residues. The junction had 14 bases not matched to a gene; V was cut back by 7 bases and J by 4 bases. The CDR3, as DNA: TGTGCCAGCACCCGGTTTCCGGGAGGAGACGCAGATACGCAGTATTGT. It is translated as CASTRFPGGDADTQYC.

The chain recombines TRBV12-3 or TRBV12-4 with TRBJ2-5; TRBD2 aligns across 7 bases. The closer fit of TRBJ2-7 to the DNA end suggests the J call may be wrong. The CDR3 loop spans 15 amino acids. CDR3 protein: CASSSLGGNEGEQYF. The DNA of the CDR3 is TGTGCCAGCAGTTCCCTGGGAGGGAACGAGGGCGAGCAGTACTTC.

The chain employs TRBV6-1 and TRBJ2-3; D unresolved. This CDR3 is 16 amino acids long. Germline CDR1 is MNHNS and CDR2 is SASEGT. The CDR3 loop reads CARSEFWGSYTDTQYF. CDR3 DNA: TGTGCGAGGAGTGAGTTTTGGGGAAGCTACACGGATACGCAGTATTTT.

This clonotype was detected only a few times. This sequence joins TRBV7-2 and TRBJ2-3; D gene ambiguous. This CDR3 has 11 residues. The germline CDR1 and CDR2 sequences are SGHTA and FQGNSA. V shed 5 bases and J shed 9 bases, with 9 bases lying between them. The CDR3, as DNA: TGTGCCAGCAGCCCGCTCGAGACGCAGTATTTT. This sequence encodes CASSPLETQYF.

This clonotype has just a few counts. The chain employs TRBV6-1 and TRBJ1-5; D perhaps matches TRBD1 (5 bases). The CDR3 has 15 residues. CDR1 is MNHNS, CDR2 SASEGT, per germline. V was clipped by 6 bases and J by 2 bases, with 14 bases between them. CDR3 amino acids: CASSREGQRNQPQHF. The DNA of the CDR3 is TGTGCCAGCAGCCGGGAGGGGCAGCGCAATCAGCCCCAGCATTTT.

A remark on this clonotype: With a much larger clone just one base away, this may be a read error. The chain carries TRBV12-3 or TRBV12-4 and TRBJ2-3; TRBD2 might be the D (5 bases). The CDR3 loop spans 17 amino acids. The CDR3 protein is CASSIAFGGLNTDTQYF. The DNA for the CDR3 is TGTGCCAGCAGTATAGCGTTCGGAGGACTCAACACAGATACGCAGTATTTT.

This clonotype was seen only a few times. The CDR3 does not end in the conserved phenylalanine or tryptophan, so this is likely a read error. The gene calls are TRBV7-3 and TRBJ2-3; possible D gene TRBD1, 6 bases. Germline-derived CDR1 and CDR2 are SGHTA and FQGTGA. Trimming removed 5 bases at V and 6 bases at J, with 12 bases between. The CDR3 has 13 residues. CDR3 sequence: CASSLKRGDTQYV. CDR3 coding DNA: TGTGCCAGCAGCCTAAAGAGGGGGGATACGCAGTATGTT.

This clonotype ranks as medium-sized. The chain joins TRBV27 to TRBJ2-1; 7 positions match TRBD1. J lost 2 bases, V lost 7 bases, and 5 bases had no gene match. Germline CDR1 reads MNHEY; CDR2 reads SMNVEV (reference sequence). This CDR3 contains 14 residues. The CDR3, as DNA: TGTGCCAGCACGCAGGGGGTGGCCTACAATGAGCAGTTCTTC. Its protein is CASTQGVAYNEQFF.

This clonotype was picked up many times. This chain uses TRBV7-2 with TRBJ2-1, with D perhaps being TRBD1 or TRBD2 (5 bases each). The germline V gene encodes CDR1 SGHTA and CDR2 FQGNSA. The CDR3 totals 15 residues. Trimming removed 1 base at V and 4 bases at J, with 11 bases between. Here the CDR3 reads CASSLGPGAYNEQFF. The CDR3, as DNA: TGTGCCAGCAGCTTAGGGCCCGGGGCTTACAATGAGCAGTTCTTC.

This clonotype is labeled large. This chain joins TRBV12-3 or TRBV12-4 and TRBJ2-5; D may be TRBD1 (5 bases). The ends were cut back, 3 bases at V and 5 bases at J, with 10 bases in the middle. The CDR3 extends over 13 amino acids. This chain's CDR3 is CASSFRVSETQYF. In DNA, the CDR3 is TGTGCCAGCAGTTTCAGGGTGAGCGAGACCCAGTACTTC.

Notes on this clonotype: The final CDR3 position lacks the conserved phenylalanine or tryptophan, pointing to a likely read error. It is unclear where the CDR3 begins or ends on the DNA, so no DNA is shown, and the CDR3 is as TCRdb lists it. The chain combines TRBV10-3 with TRBJ2-1; the D segment call TRBD1 is taken from the table without a DNA check. Germline CDR1 ENHRY, CDR2 SYGVKD. The CDR3 contains 14 residues when both ends are counted. This CDR3 is CATESEGGRNERCV.

The chain combines TRBV6-1 with TRBJ2-1; 7 bases agree with TRBD2. The CDR3 covers 15 residues. The V gene's germline CDR1 is MNHNS and CDR2 SASEGT. Trimming cost V 9 bases and J 0 bases; bases outside gene matches: 8. This chain's CDR3 is CARRRGGSSYNEQFF. The CDR3, as DNA: TGTGCCAGGAGAAGGGGCGGGAGCTCCTACAATGAGCAGTTCTTC.